This T cell receptor (beta chain) was recovered during a study of OX40 agonist ivuxolimab in advanced cancers. Study-wide background: Enrolled patients in dose escalation had cancers that were hepatocellular carcinoma, melanoma, renal cell or head and neck cancer. Partial response was recorded in three patients: one hepatocellular carcinoma and two cutaneous melanoma cases. The mean age was roughly 60 years, ranging from 23 to 79, with about 87% of participants male.

Deletions cut 1 base from V and 3 bases from J, with 9 bases between. This CDR3 spans 14 amino acids. Germline CDR1 reads SGHAT; CDR2 reads FQNNGV. As for this clone: What it binds is unknown.

TCRdb's table, derived via immunoSEQ multiplex PCR, lists solely in-frame clones and lacks some. The repertoire includes fewer than 70,000 clones, roughly 87% of them detected once, and around 2.7% sits in the top ten. The study's findings and limits: On average, CD8+ T cells showed a greater number of expanded clones than CD4+.

The starting material was CD4+ or CD8+ T cells sorted from blood, obtained in a trial of the OX40 agonist ivuxolimab. The clonotype originates from an adult with an advanced solid tumor such as melanoma, head and neck, liver or kidney cancer. The rearrangement joins TRBV11-2 to TRBJ1-2; perhaps TRBD1 as D (5 bases). CDR3 protein: CASSLGTGDYGYTF. The CDR3 DNA reads TGTGCCAGCAGCTTAGGGACGGGGGACTATGGCTACACCTTC.